The T cell receptor beta chain under discussion was sequenced for a study of CD8 T cells in ankylosing spondylitis. Comment on this clonotype: What it binds is unknown.

Study-level points and caveats: Characteristic of ankylosing spondylitis blood, it appeared, was a TCR beta motif comprising 7 to 9 highly homologous variants. Peripheral blood held disease-linked clones only at relatively low frequency, and these were CD8+.

Quantitative barcoded 5'-RACE was used to prepare TCR beta libraries. TCRdb reprocessed the 5' RACE reads with MiXCR, giving one entry per CDR3 protein. Among around 100,000 distinct CDR3 sequences listed, more than 8.5% were seen once. This receptor was obtained from a male donor with ankylosing spondylitis. The sequenced material came from blood, either unsorted or a sorted T cell fraction (not recorded which).

This CDR3 is CASSLVSTGRGEQYF. The CDR3 nucleotides are TGTGCCAGCAGCTTAGTCTCGACAGGGCGAGGCGAGCAGTACTTC. This chain joins TRBV13 and TRBJ2-7, with 7 bases that match TRBD1. In germline, CDR1 is PRHDT, CDR2 FYEKMQ (reference sequence). Trimming at V came to 1 base and at J to 6 bases, leaving 9 bases not matched to a gene. The CDR3 covers 15 residues.